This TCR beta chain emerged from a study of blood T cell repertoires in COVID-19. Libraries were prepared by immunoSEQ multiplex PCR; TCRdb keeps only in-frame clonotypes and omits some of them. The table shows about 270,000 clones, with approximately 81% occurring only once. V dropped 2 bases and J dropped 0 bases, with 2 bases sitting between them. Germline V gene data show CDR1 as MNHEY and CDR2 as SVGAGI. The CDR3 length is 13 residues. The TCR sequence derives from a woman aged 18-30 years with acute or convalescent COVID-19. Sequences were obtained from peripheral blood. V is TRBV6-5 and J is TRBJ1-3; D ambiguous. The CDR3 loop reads CASSYHSGNTIYF. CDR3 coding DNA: TGTGCCAGCAGTTACCACTCTGGAAACACCATATATTTT.